The 11 T cell receptor beta chains in this list originate from one sample, sequenced in a study of blood T cells in healthy people across ages. Combining a sample-barcoded 5' primer with a J-beta primer mix, a second PCR ran for roughly 7 to 12 cycles. TCRdb re-called the 5' RACE reads through MiXCR, storing one row per CDR3 protein. Among approximately 730,000 distinct CDR3 sequences listed, around 40% were seen once. Material: blood. These receptors were obtained from a woman aged 55 to 70 in good health.

The genes are TRBV9 and TRBJ2-5, with 8 bases aligning to TRBD2. Germline V gives CDR1 SGDLS, CDR2 YYNGEE. Unmatched junction bases numbered 10, after V lost 4 bases and J lost 5 bases. The CDR3 runs to 15 residues. DNA of the CDR3: TGTGCCAGCAGCCCCCGAGTGGCGGGAGGCGAGACCCAGTACTTC. The encoded protein is CASSPRVAGGETQYF.

The chain joins TRBV12-3 or TRBV12-4 to TRBJ2-7; no clear D gene. The CDR3 has 12 residues. The V gene lost 2 bases and the J gene lost 9 bases, with 11 bases spanning the gap. The DNA of the CDR3 is TGTGCCAGCAGTTTATTCCGGGCCCTGCAGTACTTC. As protein: CASSLFRALQYF.

The V call is TRBV28, the J call TRBJ2-7; the D gene could be TRBD1 or TRBD2 (5 bases each). CDR1 and CDR2 (germline): MDHEN, SYDVKM. V lost 7 bases and J 5 bases, leaving 18 bases between the germline ends. This CDR3 has 14 residues. CDR3 loop: CASIGDHLTDEQYF. The CDR3 DNA is TGTGCCAGCATCGGGGACCACCTAACGGACGAGCAGTACTTC.

The rearrangement uses TRBV6-2 or TRBV6-3 and TRBJ2-2; tentatively, D is TRBD2 (6 bases). Germline loops: CDR1 MNHEY, CDR2 SVGEGT. The CDR3 loop spans 14 amino acids. V was pared by 9 bases and J by 1 base, with 12 bases between. In DNA form, the CDR3 reads TGTGCCAGTCGCCAGGGAGGGAACACCGGGGAGCTGTTTTTT. Its protein product is CASRQGGNTGELFF.

This clonotype was observed a few times. The gene calls are TRBV24-1 and TRBJ2-1; 9 nucleotides align to TRBD2. Trimming at V came to 8 bases and at J to 7 bases, leaving 5 bases not matched to a gene. This CDR3 has 13 residues. Germline V gives CDR1 KGHDR, CDR2 SFDVKD. The CDR3 DNA reads TGTGCCACCAATGGACTAGCGCCTAATGAGCAGTTCTTC. Amino acid sequence: CATNGLAPNEQFF.

This clonotype has at least ten counts. V is TRBV12-3 or TRBV12-4 and J is TRBJ2-5, with 14 bases aligning to TRBD2. Trimming cost V 6 bases and J 11 bases; bases outside gene matches: 5. The CDR3 is 13 residues long. As DNA, the CDR3 is TGTGCCAGCAGCTTGGGACTAGCGGGGGAGCAGTACTTC. Translating it yields CASSLGLAGEQYF.

The DNA for the CDR3 is TGTGCCAGCAGTGAACGGGGAGCCCGAGAGACCCAGTACTTC. Translation: CASSERGARETQYF. The chain couples TRBV25-1 to TRBJ2-7, with D possibly matching TRBD2 (5 bases). The J call may be faulty, since TRBJ2-5 better matches the DNA end. Germline lookup yields CDR1 MGHDK and CDR2 SYGVNS. This CDR3 comprises 14 residues.

This clonotype was seen more than once but under ten times. The chain's CDR3 is CASSASPGADTQYF. The CDR3 DNA follows: TGTGCCAGCAGTGCGTCGCCAGGGGCGGATACGCAGTATTTT. The gene calls are TRBV25-1 and TRBJ2-3, with D tentatively TRBD1 (6 bases). This CDR3 contains 14 residues. V was shortened by 4 bases and J by 6 bases, with 14 bases between the two germline ends. Germline assignment: CDR1 MGHDK and CDR2 SYGVNS.

This clonotype was counted between two and nine times. The gene calls are TRBV27 and TRBJ2-1; weak D call: TRBD2 (6 bases). From germline, CDR1 is MNHEY and CDR2 SMNVEV (reference sequence). This CDR3 spans 15 amino acids. Between the trimmed V and J ends, which lost 4 bases and 9 bases, there was a span of 19 bases. The CDR3 spells CASSSRGTGESEQFF. The CDR3 DNA reads TGTGCCAGCAGTTCCCGTGGGACGGGAGAAAGTGAGCAGTTCTTC.

The V and J genes are TRBV7-2 and TRBJ2-7; 10 bases are shared with TRBD2. This CDR3 is 18 amino acids long. J gave up 4 bases and V 3 bases, and 15 bases lay outside the gene matches. Germline-derived CDR1 and CDR2 are SGHTA and FQGNSA. CDR3 DNA: TGTGCCAGCAGCTTCCCTGTCCCTTCTAGCGGGAGTAAATACGAGCAGTACTTC. It translates to CASSFPVPSSGSKYEQYF.

A word on this clonotype: The junction and the germline gene differ at one end; a read error may be behind it. The J gene is TRBJ2-1, the V gene TRBV6-1; a possible D gene is TRBD2 (6 bases). Per the germline V gene, CDR1 is MNHNS and CDR2 is SASEGT. The CDR3 runs to 15 residues. CDR3 nucleotide sequence: TGTGCCAGCAGGGAGGGACTCCTCTCCTACAGTGAGCAGTTCTTC. Its translation: CASREGLLSYSEQFF.